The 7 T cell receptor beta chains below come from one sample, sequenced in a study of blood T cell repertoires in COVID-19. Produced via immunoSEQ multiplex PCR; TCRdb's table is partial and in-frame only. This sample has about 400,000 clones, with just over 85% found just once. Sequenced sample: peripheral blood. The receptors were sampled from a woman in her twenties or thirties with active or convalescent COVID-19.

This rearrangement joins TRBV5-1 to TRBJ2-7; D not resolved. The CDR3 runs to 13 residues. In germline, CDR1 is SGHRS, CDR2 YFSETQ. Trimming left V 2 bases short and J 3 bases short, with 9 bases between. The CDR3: CASSFASNYEQYF. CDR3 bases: TGCGCCAGCAGCTTCGCTAGTAACTACGAGCAGTACTTC. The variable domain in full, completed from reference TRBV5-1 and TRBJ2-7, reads KAGVTQTPRYLIKTRGQQVTLSCSPISGHRSVSWYQQTPGQGLQFLFEYFSETQRNKGNFPGRFSGRQFSNSRSEMNVSTLELGDSALYLCASSFASNYEQYFGPGTRLTVT.

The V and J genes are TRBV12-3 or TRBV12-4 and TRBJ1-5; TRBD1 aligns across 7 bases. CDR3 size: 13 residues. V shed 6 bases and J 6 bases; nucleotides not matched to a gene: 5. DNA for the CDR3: TGTGCCAGCAGCTTGACAGGGCTTCAGCCCCAGCATTTT. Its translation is CASSLTGLQPQHF.

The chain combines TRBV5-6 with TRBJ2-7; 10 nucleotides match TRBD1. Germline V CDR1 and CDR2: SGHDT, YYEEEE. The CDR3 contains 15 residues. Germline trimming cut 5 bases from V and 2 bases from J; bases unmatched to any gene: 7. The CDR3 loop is CASRRTGQGAYEQYF. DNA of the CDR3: TGTGCCAGCAGGCGAACAGGACAGGGGGCCTACGAGCAGTACTTC.

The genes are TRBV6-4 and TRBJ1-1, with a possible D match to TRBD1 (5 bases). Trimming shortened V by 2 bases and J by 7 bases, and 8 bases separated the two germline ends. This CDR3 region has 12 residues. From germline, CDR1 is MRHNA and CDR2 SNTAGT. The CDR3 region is CASSDGGFEAFF. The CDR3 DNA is TGTGCCAGCAGTGACGGGGGGTTTGAAGCTTTCTTT.

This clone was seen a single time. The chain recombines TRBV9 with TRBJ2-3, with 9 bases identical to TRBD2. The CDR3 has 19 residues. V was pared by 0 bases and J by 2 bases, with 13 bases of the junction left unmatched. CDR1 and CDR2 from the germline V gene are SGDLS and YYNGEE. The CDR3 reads CASSVVEWASGMVTDTQYF. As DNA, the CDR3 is TGTGCCAGCAGCGTAGTTGAGTGGGCTAGCGGGATGGTCACAGATACGCAGTATTTT.

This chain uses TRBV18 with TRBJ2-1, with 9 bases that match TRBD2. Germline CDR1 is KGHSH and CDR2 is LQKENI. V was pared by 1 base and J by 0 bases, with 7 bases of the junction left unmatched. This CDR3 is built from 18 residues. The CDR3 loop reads CASSPRVSGGYSYNEQFF. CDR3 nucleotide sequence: TGTGCCAGCTCACCACGTGTGAGCGGGGGGTACTCCTACAATGAGCAGTTCTTC. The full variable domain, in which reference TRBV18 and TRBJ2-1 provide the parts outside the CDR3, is NAGVMQNPRHLVRRRGQEARLRCSPMKGHSHVYWYRQLPEEGLKFMVYLQKENIIDESGMPKERFSAEFPKEGPSILRIQQVVRGDSAAYFCASSPRVSGGYSYNEQFFGPGTRLTVL.

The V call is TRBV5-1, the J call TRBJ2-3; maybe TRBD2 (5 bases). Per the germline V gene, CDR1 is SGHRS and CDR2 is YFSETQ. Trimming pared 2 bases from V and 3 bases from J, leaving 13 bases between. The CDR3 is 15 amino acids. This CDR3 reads CASSLDRDLTDTQYF. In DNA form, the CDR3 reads TGCGCCAGCAGCTTAGATCGGGATCTGACAGATACGCAGTATTTT.